A single sample gave rise to the 32 T cell receptor beta chains below, sequenced in a study of Ad26.COV2.S vaccination and SARS-CoV-2 variants. Sequencing was performed with immunoSEQ multiplex PCR; in TCRdb, only in-frame clones are kept and a portion is missing. The repertoire holds some 350,000 clones, with 92% as singletons. The input for sequencing was peripheral blood, taken after recovery from COVID-19. These receptors were obtained from a human donor who had recovered from COVID-19.

This chain joins TRBV5-8 and TRBJ2-7; no definite D call. CDR1 and CDR2 from the germline V gene are SGHTS and YDEGEE. The CDR3 length is 14 residues. With 2 bases removed from V and 0 bases from J, the gap between germline ends came to 9 bases. CDR3 loop: CASSFATSSYEQYF. CDR3 coding DNA: TGTGCCAGCAGCTTTGCGACGAGCTCCTACGAGCAGTACTTC.

The DNA of the CDR3 is TGTGCCAGCAGTGGGGGGTATGGCTACACCTTC. This encodes CASSGGYGYTF. This chain links TRBV27 with TRBJ1-2, with a tentative D call TRBD1 (5 bases). The CDR3 contains 11 residues. Trimming removed 5 bases at V and 5 bases at J, with 6 bases between. Germline values: CDR1 MNHEY, CDR2 SMNVEV (reference sequence).

This sequence joins TRBV4-2 and TRBJ2-7; TRBD1 aligns across 9 bases. CDR1 and CDR2 (germline): LGHNA, YNFKEQ. The ends lost 6 bases at V and 5 bases at J; junction bases unmatched: 11. The CDR3 totals 15 residues. Written as DNA, the CDR3 is TGTGCCAGCAGACCGGGACAGGGCATCATGGACGAGCAGTACTTC. It codes for CASRPGQGIMDEQYF.

V gene TRBV19 combines with J gene TRBJ2-7; D gene ambiguous. Germline CDR1 LNHDA, CDR2 SQIVND (reference sequence). V lost 3 bases, J lost 4 bases, and 13 bases lay in between. The CDR3 covers 14 residues. The CDR3 protein is CASSIIHRRYEQYF. The CDR3 DNA sequence: TGTGCCAGTAGTATTATTCACCGCCGGTACGAGCAGTACTTC. The full variable domain, with the rest looked up from reference TRBV19 and TRBJ2-7, is DGGITQSPKYLFRKEGQNVTLSCEQNLNHDAMYWYRQDPGQGLRLIYYSQIVNDFQKGDIAEGYSVSREKKESFPLTVTSAQKNPTAFYLCASSIIHRRYEQYFGPGTRLTVT.

The rearrangement uses TRBV7-9 and TRBJ2-1; tentative D call: TRBD1 (7 bases). The germline CDR1 and CDR2 sequences are SEHNR and FQNEAQ (reference sequence). V lost 1 base, J lost 3 bases, and 19 bases lay in between. CDR3 length: 18 residues. The CDR3 DNA follows: TGTGCCAGCAGCTTAGACCGCATTGGAGGGGGCCGCTACAATGAGCAGTTCTTC. Protein product: CASSLDRIGGGRYNEQFF.

CDR3 DNA: TGTGCCAGCAGCTCCCCGGCGACAGGCCTTACCTACGAGCAGTACTTC. Its protein product is CASSSPATGLTYEQYF. This chain connects TRBV5-4 to TRBJ2-7; D might be TRBD1 (6 bases). The CDR3 runs 16 residues. Germline V gene data show CDR1 as SGHNT and CDR2 as YYREEE (reference sequence). The V and J ends lost 3 bases and 2 bases respectively, with 18 bases between them.

V and J are TRBV7-9 and TRBJ1-2; TRBD1 aligns across 7 bases. Trimming cost V 7 bases and J 3 bases; bases outside gene matches: 17. The germline V gene has CDR1 SEHNR and CDR2 FQNEAQ (reference sequence). The CDR3 sequence is 17 residues long. The CDR3 nucleotides read TGTGCCAGCACCCACCCCCCTTCAAGGGGGCCAGACTATGGCTACACCTTC. Translation: CASTHPPSRGPDYGYTF.

V and J are TRBV4-3 and TRBJ1-1; unclear D gene. The CDR3 length is 15 residues. Germline V gene sequence: CDR1 LGHNA, CDR2 YSLEER. The V end lost 4 bases, the J end lost 3 bases, and 15 bases lay between the germline ends. Here the CDR3 reads CASSPDRLEDTEAFF. CDR3 DNA: TGCGCCAGCAGCCCGGATCGCCTGGAGGACACTGAAGCTTTCTTT.

The chain uses TRBV13 and TRBJ1-2; 7 positions match TRBD1. The CDR3 runs 16 residues. Germline CDR1 PRHDT, CDR2 FYEKMQ (reference sequence). Trimming at V came to 3 bases and at J to 3 bases, leaving 10 bases not matched to a gene. The chain's CDR3 is CASSFIGGGEDYGYTF. In DNA form, the CDR3 reads TGTGCCAGCAGCTTTATAGGAGGGGGCGAGGACTATGGCTACACCTTC.

This chain links TRBV5-5 with TRBJ1-1, with TRBD1 identical over 8 bases. CDR1 SGHKS and CDR2 YYEKEE come from the germline V gene (reference sequence). The CDR3 is made up of 13 amino acids. After removal of 7 bases from V and 7 bases from J, the junction contained 9 bases not matched to a gene. CDR3 bases: TGTGCCAGCGGATGGACAGGGATTAGTGAAGCTTTCTTT. It translates to CASGWTGISEAFF. Full variable domain (rest looked up from reference TRBV5-5 and TRBJ1-1): DAGVTQSPTHLIKTRGQQVTLRCSPISGHKSVSWYQQVLGQGPQFIFQYYEKEERGRGNFPDRFSARQFPNYSSELNVNALLLGDSALYLCASGWTGISEAFFGQGTRLTVV.

This rearrangement joins TRBV5-1 to TRBJ2-1, with D perhaps matching TRBD1 (6 bases). Germline CDR1 reads SGHRS; CDR2 reads YFSETQ. V was pared by 0 bases and J by 0 bases, with 10 bases between. This CDR3 has 16 amino acids. DNA for the CDR3: TGCGCCAGCAGCTTGGACGGACAGAGCTCCTACAATGAGCAGTTCTTC. As protein: CASSLDGQSSYNEQFF.

V gene TRBV11-2 combines with J gene TRBJ1-2; possible D gene TRBD1, 6 bases. V lost 1 base and J lost 6, with 15 bases in between. Germline V gene sequence: CDR1 SGHAT, CDR2 FQNNGV. This CDR3 has 15 residues. The DNA of the CDR3 is TGTGCCAGCAGCTTAGTACGCAGGGGTTGGAATGGCTACACCTTC. Translating gives CASSLVRRGWNGYTF.

This clone came up once. The gene calls are TRBV5-4 and TRBJ2-7; D tentatively fits TRBD1 or TRBD2 (5 bases each). V lost 5 bases and J lost 2, with 14 bases in between. The CDR3 loop spans 14 amino acids. Germline V gene sequence: CDR1 SGHNT, CDR2 YYREEE (reference sequence). As DNA, the CDR3 is TGTGCCAGCAGTGAGTGGCAGGGACCCTACGAGCAGTACTTC. This translates into CASSEWQGPYEQYF.

The chain has TRBV5-1 and TRBJ1-2, with TRBD1 matching over 10 bases. The germline V gene encodes CDR1 SGHRS and CDR2 YFSETQ. Trimming removed 3 bases from V and 2 bases from J; junction bases left unmatched: 7. The CDR3 runs 16 residues. The chain's CDR3 is CASSYTGTGENYGYTF. As DNA, the CDR3 is TGCGCCAGCAGCTACACCGGGACAGGGGAAAACTATGGCTACACCTTC.

The CDR3 nucleotides are TGTGCCAGCGGACATCGGACAGGTTCTTACAATGAGCAGTTCTTC. Translation gives CASGHRTGSYNEQFF. The chain couples TRBV27 to TRBJ2-1; 7 nucleotides align to TRBD1. V dropped 8 bases and J dropped 4; count of bases not matched to a gene: 11. Germline V lookup: CDR1 MNHEY, CDR2 SMNVEV (reference sequence). The CDR3 is made up of 15 amino acids.

V usage is TRBV3-1 (or the pseudogene TRBV3-2) and J usage is TRBJ2-7; 10 nucleotides line up with TRBD2. J was trimmed by 6 bases and V by 2 bases; bases with no gene match: 4. The CDR3 totals 14 residues. CDR1 LGHDT and CDR2 YNNKEL come from the germline V gene (reference sequence). The CDR3 loop is CASSQKLAGAEQYF. CDR3 nucleotide sequence: TGTGCCAGCAGCCAAAAGCTAGCGGGGGCCGAGCAGTACTTC.

The V and J genes are TRBV5-1 and TRBJ2-7; weak D call: TRBD1 (5 bases). CDR3 size: 13 residues. Trimming removed 0 bases from V and 3 bases from J, with 7 bases in between. The germline gives CDR1 SGHRS, CDR2 YFSETQ. CDR3 in amino acids: CASSLVTGYEQYF. In DNA form, the CDR3 reads TGCGCCAGCAGCTTGGTAACAGGCTACGAGCAGTACTTC.

The V and J genes are TRBV4-2 and TRBJ2-7; 11 bases agree with TRBD2. Germline CDR1 is LGHNA and CDR2 is YNFKEQ. The CDR3 is 15 amino acids. V shed 5 bases, J shed 2 bases, and the junction held 5 bases outside the gene matches. As DNA, the CDR3 is TGTGCCAGCAGCTACATAGCGGGGGGGACCTACGAGCAGTACTTC. Translated: CASSYIAGGTYEQYF.

The rearrangement uses TRBV6-5 and TRBJ1-6, with 9 positions matching TRBD1. The V and J ends lost 2 bases and 10 bases, in that order; junction bases with no gene match: 6. Germline V gives CDR1 MNHEY, CDR2 SVGAGI. The CDR3 covers 15 residues. The CDR3 nucleotides are TGTGCCAGCAGTTACAGCGGACAGGGGAAATCACCCCTCCACTTT. It specifies CASSYSGQGKSPLHF.

This clone was observed a few times. The same CDR3 can be traced to other DNA sequences in this sample. The CDR3 is CASSFGSSYEQYF. For the CDR3, the DNA is TGCGCCAGCAGCTTCGGCAGCTCCTACGAGCAGTACTTC. The chain employs TRBV5-1 and TRBJ2-7; D gene ambiguous. The CDR3 runs 13 residues. Trimming cost V 2 bases and J 0 bases, with 6 bases left between them. Germline V gene sequence: CDR1 SGHRS, CDR2 YFSETQ.

The V gene is TRBV4-1, the J gene TRBJ2-7, with a tentative D call TRBD1 (6 bases). V lost 1 base, J lost 2 bases, and 18 bases lay in between. The length of the CDR3 is 17 residues. Looked up from germline, CDR1 is MGHRA and CDR2 is YSYEKL. This CDR3 is CASSQVGLRQATYEQYF. In DNA form, the CDR3 reads TGCGCCAGCAGCCAAGTTGGATTAAGACAGGCCACCTACGAGCAGTACTTC.

The chain links TRBV4-1 to TRBJ2-5; a possible D gene is TRBD1 (5 bases). The germline V gene has CDR1 MGHRA and CDR2 YSYEKL. Trimming pared 0 bases from V and 2 bases from J, leaving 10 bases between. The CDR3 extends over 15 amino acids. CDR3 in amino acids: CASSQETRTQETQYF. In DNA form, the CDR3 reads TGCGCCAGCAGCCAAGAGACCAGGACACAAGAGACCCAGTACTTC.

The chain joins TRBV12-5 to TRBJ1-4; 11 positions agree with TRBD1. The CDR3 is 16 residues long. V lost 7 bases to trimming and J lost 8 bases; unmatched junction nucleotides: 12. The germline CDR1 and CDR2 sequences are LGHNT and FRNRAP. The CDR3: CASAPGQGVPREKLFF. The CDR3 bases are TGTGCTAGTGCCCCGGGACAGGGGGTTCCGCGAGAAAAACTGTTTTTT.

This sequence joins TRBV15 and TRBJ1-2; the D is unclear. The CDR3 runs 13 residues. V dropped 0 bases and J dropped 7 bases, with 9 bases sitting between them. CDR1 and CDR2 from the germline V gene are LNHNV and YYDKDF (reference sequence). The CDR3 loop is CATSRDRGFGYTF. CDR3 sequence (DNA): TGTGCCACCAGCAGAGATCGAGGGTTTGGCTACACCTTC.

This chain joins TRBV15 and TRBJ2-2; possibly TRBD2 for D (6 bases). CDR1 is LNHNV, CDR2 YYDKDF, per germline (reference sequence). The V end was cut by 5 bases, the J end by 4 bases, with 11 bases between. The CDR3 runs to 14 residues. The CDR3 sequence: CATSPGGRTGELFF. CDR3 nucleotides: TGTGCCACCAGCCCAGGAGGGCGCACCGGGGAGCTGTTTTTT.

The chain uses TRBV5-4 and TRBJ2-2, with TRBD1 matching 11 bases. The V segment lost 4 bases and the J segment 7 bases; nucleotides outside the gene matches: 9. The CDR3 loop spans 16 amino acids. Germline V gene lookup returns CDR1 SGHNT and CDR2 YYREEE (reference sequence). The CDR3 loop is CASSPARTGGLGELFF. The DNA for the CDR3 is TGTGCCAGCAGCCCTGCTAGGACAGGGGGCCTCGGGGAGCTGTTTTTT.

The chain has TRBV10-3 and TRBJ1-6, with 7 bases matching TRBD1. Trimming removed 3 bases from V and 0 bases from J; junction bases left unmatched: 5. The germline V gene encodes CDR1 ENHRY and CDR2 SYGVKD. The CDR3 sequence is 17 residues long. The CDR3 loop reads CAISDAGDSSYNSPLHF. CDR3 DNA: TGTGCCATCAGTGACGCAGGGGACAGCTCCTATAATTCACCCCTCCACTTT.

This clone appeared a single time. The chain is built from TRBV7-9 and TRBJ2-3; 7 nucleotides line up with TRBD1. Germline V gene lookup returns CDR1 SEHNR and CDR2 FQNEAQ (reference sequence). The CDR3 is made up of 16 amino acids. V lost 3 bases and J lost 4; bases outside the gene matches: 10. Here the CDR3 DNA reads TGTGCCAGCAGCTTCGGCAGGGGGTCCCCCGCAGATACGCAGTATTTT. It specifies CASSFGRGSPADTQYF.

The rearrangement links TRBV13 to TRBJ1-2, with D tentatively TRBD1 (6 bases). The CDR3 covers 18 residues. Trimming pared 3 bases from V and 3 bases from J, leaving 23 bases between. Germline values: CDR1 PRHDT, CDR2 FYEKMQ (reference sequence). CDR3 in amino acids: CASSFLSRGGDNYYGYTF. As DNA, the CDR3 is TGTGCCAGCAGCTTTTTATCCCGGGGGGGGGACAATTACTATGGCTACACCTTC.

The chain combines TRBV6-5 with TRBJ2-1; D call uncertain. The CDR3 has 15 residues. Trimming took 6 bases from V and 5 from J, leaving 17 bases between them. Per the germline V gene, CDR1 is MNHEY and CDR2 is SVGAGI. The CDR3 is CASRGIAKTDNEQFF. CDR3 bases: TGTGCCAGCAGAGGAATAGCAAAGACTGACAATGAGCAGTTCTTC.

V and J are TRBV19 and TRBJ2-2, with D possibly matching TRBD1 (6 bases). The CDR3 is 16 residues long. CDR1 and CDR2 (germline): LNHDA, SQIVND (reference sequence). V shed 6 bases and J shed 6 bases, with 20 bases lying between them. CDR3 bases: TGTGCCAGTAGCTCCAACGCTTTCAGGGGTGCCGGGGAGCTGTTTTTT. Translation gives CASSSNAFRGAGELFF. Full variable domain (missing parts from reference TRBV19 and TRBJ2-2): DGGITQSPKYLFRKEGQNVTLSCEQNLNHDAMYWYRQDPGQGLRLIYYSQIVNDFQKGDIAEGYSVSREKKESFPLTVTSAQKNPTAFYLCASSSNAFRGAGELFFGEGSRLTVL.

V usage is TRBV4-1 and J usage is TRBJ1-3; TRBD1 might be the D (5 bases). V lost 1 base to trimming and J lost 2 bases, with 9 bases between them. CDR1 and CDR2 (germline): MGHRA, YSYEKL. The CDR3 is made up of 15 amino acids. Here the CDR3 reads CASSQVTGAGNTIYF. Written as DNA, the CDR3 is TGCGCCAGCAGCCAAGTAACGGGGGCTGGAAACACCATATATTTT.